A single T cell receptor (beta chain) is shown here with its context. Its specificity is unknown. The method was immunoSEQ multiplex PCR; TCRdb's version includes in-frame clones alone and lacks a portion of them. The data hold tens of thousands of clones, with 75% to 85% observed a single time. The record originates from a study of vaccination effects on CD4 cells after COVID-19. In the study overall: BNT162b2 vaccine or mRNA-1273 vaccine was given to participants in two doses. Study findings and constraints: Marked contraction was observed in infection-induced and vaccine-induced clones late after vaccination. Early post-infection timepoints were absent, and convalescent patients were few.

Trimming pared 2 bases from V and 0 bases from J, leaving 7 bases between. The CDR3 is made up of 15 amino acids. The germline V gene encodes CDR1 LNHDA and CDR2 SQIVND (reference sequence). Expansion of antigen-specific CD4+ T cells with viral peptide pools was carried out by the ViraFEST assay before sequencing. Once cultured for approximately ten days, the cells underwent separation to obtain CD4+ T cells. Each vaccine recipient was nucleocapsid antibody negative and had no prior SARS-CoV-2 infection. The sample in question was CD4+ T cells from PBMCs cultured with HCoV-OC43 spike peptides, obtained before COVID-19 vaccination. Subset specified: HCoV-OC43 spike overlapping peptide pool stimulation. The clonotype originates from a human donor who received a COVID-19 vaccine. The rearrangement joins TRBV19 to TRBJ2-2; D not certain. CDR3 region: CASSITSANTGELFF. CDR3 DNA: TGTGCCAGTAGTATAACGTCCGCGAACACCGGGGAGCTGTTTTTT.